This T cell receptor beta chain was found in a study of molecular identifiers for immune sequencing clone quantification. Losses at the gene ends were 6 bases for V and 6 bases for J; bases not matched to a gene: 4. CDR3 length: 12 residues. Germline values: CDR1 MNHEY, CDR2 SVGEGT. This clonotype was recorded at least ten times. As CD8+CD4-CCR7+CD45RA+ cells, naive CD8 T cells were sorted. TCRdb processed the PCR reads anew with MiXCR; each CDR3 protein has one entry. This sample has about 640,000 distinct CDR3 sequences, with 20% found just once. What was sequenced was naive CD8+ T cells from blood, with Jurkat cell RNA spiked in. Subset reported: FACS-sorted CD8+CD4-CCR7+CD45RA+ naive T cells. The sequence was collected from a human donor in good health. Some libraries in this study had Jurkat cell RNA spiked in. The rearrangement uses TRBV6-2 or TRBV6-3 and TRBJ1-1; 7 positions agree with TRBD1. Here the CDR3 DNA reads TGTGCCAGCAGCCACAGGGGCGCTGAAGCTTTCTTT. Amino acid sequence: CASSHRGAEAFF.